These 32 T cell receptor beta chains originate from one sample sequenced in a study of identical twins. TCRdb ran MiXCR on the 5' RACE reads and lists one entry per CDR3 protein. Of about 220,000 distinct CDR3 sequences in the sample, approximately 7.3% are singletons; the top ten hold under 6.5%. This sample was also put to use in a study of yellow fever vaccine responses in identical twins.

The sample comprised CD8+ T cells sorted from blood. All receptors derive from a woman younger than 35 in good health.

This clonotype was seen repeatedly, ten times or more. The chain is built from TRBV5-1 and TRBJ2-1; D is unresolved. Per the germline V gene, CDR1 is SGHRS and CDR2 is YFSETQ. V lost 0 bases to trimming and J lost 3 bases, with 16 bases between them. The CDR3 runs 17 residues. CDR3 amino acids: CASSLVPAAHYYNEQFF. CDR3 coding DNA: TGCGCCAGCAGCTTGGTACCAGCCGCCCACTACTACAATGAGCAGTTCTTC.

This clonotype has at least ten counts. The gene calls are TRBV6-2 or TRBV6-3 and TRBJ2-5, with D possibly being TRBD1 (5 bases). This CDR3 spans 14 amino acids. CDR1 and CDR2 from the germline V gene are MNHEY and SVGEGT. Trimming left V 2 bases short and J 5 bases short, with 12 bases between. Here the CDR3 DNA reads TGTGCCAGCAGTTACCAACAGGAACTCGAGACCCAGTACTTC. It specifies CASSYQQELETQYF.

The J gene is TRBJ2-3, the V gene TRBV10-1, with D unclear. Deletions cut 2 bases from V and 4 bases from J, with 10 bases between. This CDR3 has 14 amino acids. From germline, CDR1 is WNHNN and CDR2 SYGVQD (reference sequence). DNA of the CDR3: TGCGCCAGCAGTGAGGCTTATGAGGCAGATACGCAGTATTTT. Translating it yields CASSEAYEADTQYF.

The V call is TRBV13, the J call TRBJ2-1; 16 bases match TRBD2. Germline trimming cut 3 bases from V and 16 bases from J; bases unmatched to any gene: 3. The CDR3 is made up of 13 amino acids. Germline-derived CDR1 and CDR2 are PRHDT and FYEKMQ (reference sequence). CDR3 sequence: CASSLGLAGGEFF. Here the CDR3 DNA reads TGTGCCAGCAGCTTGGGACTAGCGGGGGGGGAATTCTTC. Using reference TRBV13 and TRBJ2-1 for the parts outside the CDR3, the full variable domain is AAGVIQSPRHLIKEKRETATLKCYPIPRHDTVYWYQQGPGQDPQFLISFYEKMQSDKGSIPDRFSAQQFSDYHSELNMSSLELGDSALYFCASSLGLAGGEFFGPGTRLTVL.

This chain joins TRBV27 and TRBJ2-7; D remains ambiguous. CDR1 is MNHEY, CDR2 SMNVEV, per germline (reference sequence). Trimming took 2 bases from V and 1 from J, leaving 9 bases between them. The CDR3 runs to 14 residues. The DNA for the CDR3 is TGTGCCAGCAGTTTACCGGGCAGTTCCTACGAGCAGTACTTC. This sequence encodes CASSLPGSSYEQYF.

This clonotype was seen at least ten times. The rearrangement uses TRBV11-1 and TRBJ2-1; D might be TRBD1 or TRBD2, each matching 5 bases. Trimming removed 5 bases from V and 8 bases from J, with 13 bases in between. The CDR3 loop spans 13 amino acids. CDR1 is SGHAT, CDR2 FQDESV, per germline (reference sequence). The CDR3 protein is CASSARDVYEQFF. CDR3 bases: TGTGCCAGCAGCGCCAGGGACGTGTATGAGCAGTTCTTC.

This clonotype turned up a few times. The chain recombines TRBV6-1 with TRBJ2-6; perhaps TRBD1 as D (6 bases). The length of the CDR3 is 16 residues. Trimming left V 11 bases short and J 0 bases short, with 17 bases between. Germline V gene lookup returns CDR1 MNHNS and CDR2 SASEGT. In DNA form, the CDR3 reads TGTGCCGGGGGCGGAGTGACACTCTCTGGGGCCAACGTCCTGACTTTC. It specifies CAGGGVTLSGANVLTF.

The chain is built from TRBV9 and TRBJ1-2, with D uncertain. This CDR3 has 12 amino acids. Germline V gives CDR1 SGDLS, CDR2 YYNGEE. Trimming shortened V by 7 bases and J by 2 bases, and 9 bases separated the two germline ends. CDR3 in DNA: TGTGCCAGCCAGGACGGCAACTATGGCTACACCTTC. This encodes CASQDGNYGYTF.

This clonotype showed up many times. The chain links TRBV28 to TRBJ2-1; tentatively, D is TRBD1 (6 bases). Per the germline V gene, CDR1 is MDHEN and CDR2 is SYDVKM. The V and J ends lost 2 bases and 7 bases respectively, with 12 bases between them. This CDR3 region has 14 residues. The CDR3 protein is CASSLPGVGNEQFF. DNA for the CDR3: TGTGCCAGCAGTTTACCAGGGGTCGGGAATGAGCAGTTCTTC.

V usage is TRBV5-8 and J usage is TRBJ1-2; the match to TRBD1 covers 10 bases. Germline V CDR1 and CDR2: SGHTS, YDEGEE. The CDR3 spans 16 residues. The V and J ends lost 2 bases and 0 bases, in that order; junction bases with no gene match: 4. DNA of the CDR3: TGTGCCAGCAGCTTCGCGGGGACAGGGGCTAACTATGGCTACACCTTC. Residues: CASSFAGTGANYGYTF. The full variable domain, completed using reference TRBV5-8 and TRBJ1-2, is EAGVTQSPTHLIKTRGQQATLRCSPISGHTSVYWYQQALGLGLQFLLWYDEGEERNRGNFPPRFSGRQFPNYSSELNVNALELEDSALYLCASSFAGTGANYGYTFGSGTRLTVV.

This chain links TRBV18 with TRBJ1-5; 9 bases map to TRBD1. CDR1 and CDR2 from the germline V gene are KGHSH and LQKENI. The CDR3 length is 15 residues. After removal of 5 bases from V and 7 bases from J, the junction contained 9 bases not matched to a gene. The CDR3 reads CASSLGQGISQPQHF. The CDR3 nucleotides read TGTGCCAGCTCATTGGGACAGGGAATTTCCCAGCCCCAGCATTTT.

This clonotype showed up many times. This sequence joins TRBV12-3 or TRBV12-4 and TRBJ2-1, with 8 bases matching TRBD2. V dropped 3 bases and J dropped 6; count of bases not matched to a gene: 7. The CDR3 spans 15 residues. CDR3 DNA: TGTGCCAGCAGTTTGTCGGGGGGGCCCGGCAATGAGCAGTTCTTC. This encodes CASSLSGGPGNEQFF.

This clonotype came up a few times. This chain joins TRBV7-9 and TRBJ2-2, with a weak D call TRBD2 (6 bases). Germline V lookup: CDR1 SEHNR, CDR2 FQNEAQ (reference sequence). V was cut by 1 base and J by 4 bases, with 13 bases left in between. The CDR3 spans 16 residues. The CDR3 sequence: CASSLETLASTGELFF. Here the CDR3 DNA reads TGTGCCAGCAGCTTAGAAACACTAGCCTCCACCGGGGAGCTGTTTTTT.

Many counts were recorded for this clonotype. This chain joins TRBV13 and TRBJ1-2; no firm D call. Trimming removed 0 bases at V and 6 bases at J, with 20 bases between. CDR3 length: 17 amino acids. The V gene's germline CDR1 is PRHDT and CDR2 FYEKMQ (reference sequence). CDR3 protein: CASSLGSSQAPSNGYTF. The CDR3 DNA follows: TGTGCCAGCAGCTTAGGGTCGAGCCAGGCCCCTTCGAATGGCTACACCTTC.

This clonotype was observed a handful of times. CDR3 sequence reads: CASSYSGEGTEAFF. Here the CDR3 DNA reads TGTGCCAGCAGTTACTCGGGTGAGGGCACTGAAGCTTTCTTT. The chain employs TRBV6-5 and TRBJ1-1; D is uncertain. Germline V CDR1 and CDR2: MNHEY, SVGAGI. The V and J ends lost 0 bases and 4 bases respectively, with 9 bases between them. The CDR3 has 14 residues.

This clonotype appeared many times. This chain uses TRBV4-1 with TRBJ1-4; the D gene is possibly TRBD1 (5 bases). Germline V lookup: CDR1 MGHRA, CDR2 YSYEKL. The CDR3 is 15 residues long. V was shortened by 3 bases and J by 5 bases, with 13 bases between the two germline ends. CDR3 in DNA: TGCGCCAGCAGCCATACCGGGGCCAGCAATGAAAAACTGTTTTTT. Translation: CASSHTGASNEKLFF.

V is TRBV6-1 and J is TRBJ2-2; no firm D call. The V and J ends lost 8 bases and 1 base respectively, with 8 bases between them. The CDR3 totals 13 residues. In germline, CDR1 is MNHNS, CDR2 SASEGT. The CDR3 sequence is CASGLENTGELFF. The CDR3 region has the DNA TGTGCCAGCGGGCTAGAGAACACCGGGGAGCTGTTTTTT.

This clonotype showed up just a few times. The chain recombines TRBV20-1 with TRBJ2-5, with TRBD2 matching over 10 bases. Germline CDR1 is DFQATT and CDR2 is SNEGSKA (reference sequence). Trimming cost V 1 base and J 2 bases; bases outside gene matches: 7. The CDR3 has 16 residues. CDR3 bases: TGCAGTGCTAGAGTTAGGACTAGCGGAGTTCAAGAGACCCAGTACTTC. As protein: CSARVRTSGVQETQYF.

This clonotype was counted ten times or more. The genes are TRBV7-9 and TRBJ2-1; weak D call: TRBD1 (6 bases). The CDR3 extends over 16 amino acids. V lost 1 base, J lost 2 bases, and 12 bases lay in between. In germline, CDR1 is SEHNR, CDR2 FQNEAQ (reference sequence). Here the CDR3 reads CASSLVSGDPYNEQFF. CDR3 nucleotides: TGTGCCAGCAGCTTAGTTTCAGGGGACCCCTACAATGAGCAGTTCTTC.

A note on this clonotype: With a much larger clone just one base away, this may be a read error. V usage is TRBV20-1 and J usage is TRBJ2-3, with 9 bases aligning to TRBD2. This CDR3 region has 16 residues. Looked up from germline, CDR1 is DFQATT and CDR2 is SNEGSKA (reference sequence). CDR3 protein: CCASPQSSGVTDTQYF. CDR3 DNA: TGCTGTGCTAGCCCCCAATCTAGCGGGGTTACAGATACGCAGTATTTT.

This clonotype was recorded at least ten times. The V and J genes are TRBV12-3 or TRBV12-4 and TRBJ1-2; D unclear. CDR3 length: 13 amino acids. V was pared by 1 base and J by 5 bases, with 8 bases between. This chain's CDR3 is CASSLGPAYGYTF. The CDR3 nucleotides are TGTGCCAGCAGTTTAGGGCCAGCTTATGGCTACACCTTC.

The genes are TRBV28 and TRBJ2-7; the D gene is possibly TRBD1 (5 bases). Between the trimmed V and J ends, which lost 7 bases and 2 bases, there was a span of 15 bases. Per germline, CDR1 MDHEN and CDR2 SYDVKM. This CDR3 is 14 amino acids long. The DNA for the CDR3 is TGTGCCAGCAAGGGGATTCGATCCACCTACGAGCAGTACTTC. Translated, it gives CASKGIRSTYEQYF.

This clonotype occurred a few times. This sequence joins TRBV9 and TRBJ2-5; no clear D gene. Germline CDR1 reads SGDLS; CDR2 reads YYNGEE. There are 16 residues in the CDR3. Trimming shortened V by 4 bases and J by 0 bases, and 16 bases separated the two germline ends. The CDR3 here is CASSTHRLGDQETQYF. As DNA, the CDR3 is TGTGCCAGCAGCACGCACCGATTAGGAGACCAAGAGACCCAGTACTTC.

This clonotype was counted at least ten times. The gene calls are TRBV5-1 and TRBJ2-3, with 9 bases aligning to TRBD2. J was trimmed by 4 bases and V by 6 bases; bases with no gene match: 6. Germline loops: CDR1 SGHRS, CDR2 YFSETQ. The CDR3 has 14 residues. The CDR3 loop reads CASTSAGGPDTQYF. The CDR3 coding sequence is TGCGCCAGCACCTCAGCGGGGGGACCAGATACGCAGTATTTT.

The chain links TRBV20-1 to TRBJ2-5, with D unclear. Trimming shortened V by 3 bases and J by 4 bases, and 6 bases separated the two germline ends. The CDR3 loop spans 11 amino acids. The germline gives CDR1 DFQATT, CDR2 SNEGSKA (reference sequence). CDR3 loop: CSASDLETQYF. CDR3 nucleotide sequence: TGCAGTGCTAGTGACCTAGAGACCCAGTACTTC.

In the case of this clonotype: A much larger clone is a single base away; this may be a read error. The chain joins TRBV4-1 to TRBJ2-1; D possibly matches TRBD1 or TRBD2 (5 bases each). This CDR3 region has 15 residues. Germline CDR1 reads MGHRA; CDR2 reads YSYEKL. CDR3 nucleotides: TGCGCCAGCAGCCAAGGCCAGGGACCCTACAAAGAGCAGTTCTTC. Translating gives CASSQGQGPYKEQFF.

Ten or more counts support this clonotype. CDR3 nucleotides: TGTGCCAGCAGTAACCGGGACAGGGACACCGGGGAGCTGTTTTTT. Translated, it gives CASSNRDRDTGELFF. The gene calls are TRBV12-3 or TRBV12-4 and TRBJ2-2; 9 bases fit TRBD1. CDR3 size: 15 residues. The trim removed 5 bases at V and 3 bases at J, leaving 4 bases unmatched.

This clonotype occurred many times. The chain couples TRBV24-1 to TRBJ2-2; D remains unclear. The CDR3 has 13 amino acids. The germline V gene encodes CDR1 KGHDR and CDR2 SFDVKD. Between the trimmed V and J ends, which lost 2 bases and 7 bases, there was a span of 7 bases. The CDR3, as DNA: TGTGCCACCAGTGATTCGCGATTCGGGGAGCTGTTTTTT. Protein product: CATSDSRFGELFF.

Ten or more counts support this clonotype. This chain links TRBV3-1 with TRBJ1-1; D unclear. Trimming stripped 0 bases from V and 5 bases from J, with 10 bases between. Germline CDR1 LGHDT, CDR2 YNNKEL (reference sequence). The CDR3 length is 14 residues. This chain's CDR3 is CASSQEGDRTEAFF. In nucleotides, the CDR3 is TGTGCCAGCAGCCAAGAGGGAGATCGGACTGAAGCTTTCTTT.

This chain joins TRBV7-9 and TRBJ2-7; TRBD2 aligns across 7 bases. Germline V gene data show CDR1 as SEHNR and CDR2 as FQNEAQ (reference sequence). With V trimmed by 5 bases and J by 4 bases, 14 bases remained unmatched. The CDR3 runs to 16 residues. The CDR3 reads CASSAGGGITYYEQYF. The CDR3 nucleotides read TGTGCCAGCAGCGCAGGCGGGGGAATCACATATTACGAGCAGTACTTC.

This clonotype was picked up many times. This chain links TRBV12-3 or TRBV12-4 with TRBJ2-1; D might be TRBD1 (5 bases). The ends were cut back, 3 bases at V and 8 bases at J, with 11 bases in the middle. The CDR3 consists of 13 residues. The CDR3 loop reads CASSLGLVHEQFF. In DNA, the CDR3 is TGTGCCAGCAGTTTGGGGCTAGTCCATGAGCAGTTCTTC.

The CDR3 coding sequence is TGTGCCAGCAGTTTAATGGCGTATAATGAAAAACTGTTTTTT. It translates to CASSLMAYNEKLFF. The rearrangement uses TRBV12-3 or TRBV12-4 and TRBJ1-4; no firm D call. The germline V and J ends were trimmed by 2 bases and 4 bases, with 8 bases remaining between them. The CDR3 runs 14 residues.